This T cell receptor beta chain was retrieved from a study of T cells in Graves' hyperthyroidism and ophthalmopathy. TCR beta CDR3 regions were amplified from RNA transcripts. HTBI primers drove first-round RT-PCR of the TCR CDR3. TCRdb independently ran MiXCR on the multiplex PCR reads; one entry per CDR3 protein. The table lists 350,000 or so distinct CDR3 sequences, over 20% of them singletons. This clonotype was seen at least ten times. Antigen unknown. V lost 5 bases and J lost 2; bases outside the gene matches: 9. This CDR3 comprises 15 residues. The germline V gene has CDR1 SGHTA and CDR2 FQGNSA. Whole-study results and caveats: Blood samples included most of the expanded thyroid clonotypes exceeding 0.001.

The receptor was isolated from a woman between 45 and 65 years old with Graves' hyperthyroidism. Specimen: blood. The chain recombines TRBV7-2 with TRBJ2-7; 7 bases align to TRBD2. The CDR3 DNA reads TGTGCCAGCAGCCAAGCCGGGACTAACACCTACGAGCAGTACTTC. Protein product: CASSQAGTNTYEQYF.